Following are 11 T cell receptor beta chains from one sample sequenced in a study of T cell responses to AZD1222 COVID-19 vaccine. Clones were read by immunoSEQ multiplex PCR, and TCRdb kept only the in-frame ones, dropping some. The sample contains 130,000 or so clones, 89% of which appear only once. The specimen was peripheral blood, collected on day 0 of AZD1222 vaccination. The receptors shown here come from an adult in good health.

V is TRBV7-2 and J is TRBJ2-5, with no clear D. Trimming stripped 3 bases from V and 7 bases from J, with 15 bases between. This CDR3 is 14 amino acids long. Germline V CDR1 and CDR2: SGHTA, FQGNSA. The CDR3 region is CASSFSTVHRTQYF. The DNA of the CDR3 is TGTGCCAGCAGCTTCAGTACCGTGCATAGGACCCAGTACTTC. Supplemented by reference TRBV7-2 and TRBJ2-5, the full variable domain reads GAGVSQSPSNKVTEKGKDVELRCDPISGHTALYWYRQSLGQGLEFLIYFQGNSAPDKSGLPSDRFSAERTGGSVSTLTIQRTQQEDSAVYLCASSFSTVHRTQYFGPGTRLLVL.

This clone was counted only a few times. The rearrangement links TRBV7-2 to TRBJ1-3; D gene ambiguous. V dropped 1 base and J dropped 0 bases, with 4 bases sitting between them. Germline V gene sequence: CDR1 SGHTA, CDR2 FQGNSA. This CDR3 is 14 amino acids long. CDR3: CASSLDHSGNTIYF. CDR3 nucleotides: TGTGCCAGCAGCTTAGACCACTCTGGAAACACCATATATTTT.

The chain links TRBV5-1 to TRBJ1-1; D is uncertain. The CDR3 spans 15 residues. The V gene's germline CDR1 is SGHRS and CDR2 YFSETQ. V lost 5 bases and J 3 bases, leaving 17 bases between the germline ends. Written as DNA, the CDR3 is TGCGCCAGCAGGCGAGGAGCGAACTTGGACACTGAAGCTTTCTTT. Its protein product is CASRRGANLDTEAFF.

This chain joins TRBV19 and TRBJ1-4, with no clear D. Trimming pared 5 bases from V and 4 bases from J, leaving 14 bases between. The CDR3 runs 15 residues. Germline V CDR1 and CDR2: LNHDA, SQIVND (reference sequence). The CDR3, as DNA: TGTGCCAGTAGTCAGTTGGACGGATATAATGAAAAACTGTTTTTT. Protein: CASSQLDGYNEKLFF.

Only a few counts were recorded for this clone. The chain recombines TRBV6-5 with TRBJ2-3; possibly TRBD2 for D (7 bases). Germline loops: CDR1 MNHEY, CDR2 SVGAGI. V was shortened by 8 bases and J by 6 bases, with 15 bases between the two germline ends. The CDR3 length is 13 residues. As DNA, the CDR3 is TGTGCCAGCTGTTCGGGGGGCAGGGATACGCAGTATTTT. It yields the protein CASCSGGRDTQYF.

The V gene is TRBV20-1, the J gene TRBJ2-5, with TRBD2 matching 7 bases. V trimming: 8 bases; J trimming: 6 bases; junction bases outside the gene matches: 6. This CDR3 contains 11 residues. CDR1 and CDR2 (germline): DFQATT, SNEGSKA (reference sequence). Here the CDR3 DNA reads TGCAGTTGGGGGGGTATCCAGACCCAGTACTTC. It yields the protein CSWGGIQTQYF.

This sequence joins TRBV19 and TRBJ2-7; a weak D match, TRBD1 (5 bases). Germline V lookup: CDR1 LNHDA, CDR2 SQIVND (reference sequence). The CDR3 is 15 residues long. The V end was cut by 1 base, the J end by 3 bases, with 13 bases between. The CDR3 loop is CASSIVWQGSYEQYF. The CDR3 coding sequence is TGTGCCAGTAGTATAGTGTGGCAGGGAAGCTACGAGCAGTACTTC.

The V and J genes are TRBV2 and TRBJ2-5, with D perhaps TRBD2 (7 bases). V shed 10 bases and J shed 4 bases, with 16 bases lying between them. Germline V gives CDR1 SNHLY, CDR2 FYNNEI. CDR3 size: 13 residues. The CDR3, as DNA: TGTGCCATCCTTCGGGGGGCCGGAGAGACCCAGTACTTC. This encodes CAILRGAGETQYF.

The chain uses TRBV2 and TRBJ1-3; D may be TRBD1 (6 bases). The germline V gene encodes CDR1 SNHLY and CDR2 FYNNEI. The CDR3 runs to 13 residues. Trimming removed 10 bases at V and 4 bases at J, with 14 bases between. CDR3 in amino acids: CATPRDKGNTIYF. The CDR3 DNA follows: TGTGCCACCCCCCGGGACAAAGGAAACACCATATATTTT.

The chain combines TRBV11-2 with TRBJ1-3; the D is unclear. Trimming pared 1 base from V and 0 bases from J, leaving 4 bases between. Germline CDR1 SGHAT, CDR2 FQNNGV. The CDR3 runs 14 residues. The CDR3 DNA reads TGTGCCAGCAGCTTAGGGGACTCTGGAAACACCATATATTTT. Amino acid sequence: CASSLGDSGNTIYF.

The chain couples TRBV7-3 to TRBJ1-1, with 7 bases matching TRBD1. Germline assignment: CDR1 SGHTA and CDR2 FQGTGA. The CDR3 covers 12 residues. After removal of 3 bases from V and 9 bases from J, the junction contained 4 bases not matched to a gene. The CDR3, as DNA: TGTGCCAGCAGCTTTCCGGGACAGCAAGCTTTCTTT. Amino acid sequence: CASSFPGQQAFF. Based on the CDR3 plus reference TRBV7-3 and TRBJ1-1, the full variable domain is GAGVSQTPSNKVTEKGKYVELRCDPISGHTALYWYRQSLGQGPEFLIYFQGTGAADDSGLPNDRFFAVRPEGSVSTLKIQRTERGDSAVYLCASSFPGQQAFFGQGTRLTVV.